The clone carrying this T cell receptor beta chain was detected only a few times. The antigen is undetermined. Per the germline V gene, CDR1 is SGHRS and CDR2 is YFSETQ. The CDR3 has 14 residues. The ends were cut back, 2 bases at V and 8 bases at J, with 14 bases in the middle. This entry is derived from a study of T cells after yellow fever vaccination. Overall study findings and caveats: Post-booster repertoires again held most primary-vaccination clones (about 96% CD4, 88% CD8). Contamination by abundant bulk-population clonotypes could be present in FACS-sorted repertoires. The secondary T-cell response peaked on day 5, not day 15, but was weaker.

Universal primer sites and UMIs were introduced during 5'RACE template-switching synthesis of TCR cDNA. MiXCR was run by TCRdb on the 5' RACE reads, yielding one entry per CDR3 protein. Of some 600,000 distinct CDR3 sequences listed, around 16% are singletons. The input for sequencing was PBMCs, taken roughly 5 days after the first yellow fever vaccination. This chain links TRBV5-1 with TRBJ2-1, with D possibly being TRBD2 (6 bases). The receptor comes from a young man who received the YFV17D yellow fever vaccine. CDR3: CASSLDPGRDEQFF. The CDR3 bases are TGCGCCAGCAGCTTAGACCCCGGGAGAGATGAGCAGTTCTTC. Full variable domain (remainder filled in from reference TRBV5-1 and TRBJ2-1): KAGVTQTPRYLIKTRGQQVTLSCSPISGHRSVSWYQQTPGQGLQFLFEYFSETQRNKGNFPGRFSGRQFSNSRSEMNVSTLELGDSALYLCASSLDPGRDEQFFGPGTRLTVL.